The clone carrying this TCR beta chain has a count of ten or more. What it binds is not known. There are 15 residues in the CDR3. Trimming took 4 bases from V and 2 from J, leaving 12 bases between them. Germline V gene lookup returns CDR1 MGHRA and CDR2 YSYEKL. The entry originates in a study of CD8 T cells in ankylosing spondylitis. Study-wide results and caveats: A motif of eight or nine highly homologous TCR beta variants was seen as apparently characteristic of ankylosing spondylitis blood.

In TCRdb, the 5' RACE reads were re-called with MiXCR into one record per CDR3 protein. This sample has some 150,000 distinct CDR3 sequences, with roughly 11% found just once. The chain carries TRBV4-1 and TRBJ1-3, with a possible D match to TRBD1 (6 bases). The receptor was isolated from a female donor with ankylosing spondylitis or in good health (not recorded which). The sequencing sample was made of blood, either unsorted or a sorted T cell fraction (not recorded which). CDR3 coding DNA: TGCGCCAGCAGCCGAACCGGGACACCTGGAAACACCATATATTTT. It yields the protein CASSRTGTPGNTIYF.